This T cell receptor beta chain was documented in a study of T cells after yellow fever vaccination. Study at large: Preparation used SMART-Seq v4 Ultra Low Input for the low-cell-number fractions.

As regards this clonotype: What it recognizes is unknown. A much bigger clone sits one base away, suggesting this may be a read error. This CDR3 fails to terminate in the conserved phenylalanine or tryptophan, so it likely reflects a read error.

The CDR3 runs 13 residues. Germline trimming cut 6 bases from V and 4 bases from J; bases unmatched to any gene: 6. Germline CDR1 reads SQVTM; CDR2 reads ANQGSEA. Study-wide points: CD4 and CD8 compartments shared a small share of clonotypes.

UMIs and a universal primer site were added when TCR cDNA was made by 5'RACE template switching. In TCRdb, the 5' RACE reads were re-called with MiXCR into one record per CDR3 protein. The table records around 320,000 distinct CDR3 sequences, over 3.5% of them present only once. The source is a man aged 18 to 30 who received the YFV17D yellow fever vaccine. The input for sequencing was PBMCs, taken 15 days after the yellow fever booster vaccination. The V and J genes are TRBV29-1 and TRBJ2-3; 8 nucleotides agree with TRBD1. DNA of the CDR3: TGCAGCGTCCGACAGGGGTGGGCAGATACGCAGTATTTA. The encoded protein is CSVRQGWADTQYL.